This section outlines one T cell receptor (beta chain) sequence together with its context. Its antigen is still unknown. The record originates from a study of graft-versus-host responses after intestinal transplantation. As for the study in general: Tacrolimus plus steroids were given to all recipients for about 3 years, preceded by anti-thymocyte globulin induction.

TCRdb keeps only in-frame clones here, not all; method: immunoSEQ multiplex PCR. The sample lists about 94,000 clones, roughly 91% occurring once. Study-wide findings and caveats: Recipient-marrow GvH clones were detected, some having first appeared in ileum or blood. Researchers found peak circulating GvH clone levels linked to early post-transplant HvG declines.

After removal of 8 bases from V and 3 bases from J, the junction contained 3 bases not matched to a gene. Looked up from germline, CDR1 is MGHDK and CDR2 is SYGVNS. CDR3 size: 13 residues. The V call is TRBV25-1, the J call TRBJ2-2; 7 positions agree with TRBD1. This sequence was found in a human donor who received an intestinal transplant. This material consisted of unstimulated CD8+ T cells sorted from spleen or lymph node cells, taken before intestinal transplant. The CDR3 region has the DNA TGTGCCAGCTGGGACAGATACACCGGGGAGCTGTTTTTT. Amino acids: CASWDRYTGELFF.